This record concerns one TCR beta chain sequence. This record comes from a study of blood T cell repertoires in COVID-19. Trimming cost V 5 bases and J 4 bases; bases outside gene matches: 7. CDR1 and CDR2 (germline): MNHEY, SMNVEV (reference sequence). CDR3 length equals 14 residues. The table came from immunoSEQ multiplex PCR; TCRdb's copy has only in-frame clones and leaves some out. The sample holds 150,000 or so clones, about nine tenths seen once. Sequenced input: PBMCs or T cells enriched from blood (not recorded which). V and J are TRBV27 and TRBJ2-7; the match to TRBD2 covers 8 bases. The TCR originated in a man aged 45-60 years who had recovered from COVID-19. The CDR3 bases are TGTGCCAGCAGTCCCACCCAGCGGGAGTACGAGCAGTACTTC. Translating gives CASSPTQREYEQYF.